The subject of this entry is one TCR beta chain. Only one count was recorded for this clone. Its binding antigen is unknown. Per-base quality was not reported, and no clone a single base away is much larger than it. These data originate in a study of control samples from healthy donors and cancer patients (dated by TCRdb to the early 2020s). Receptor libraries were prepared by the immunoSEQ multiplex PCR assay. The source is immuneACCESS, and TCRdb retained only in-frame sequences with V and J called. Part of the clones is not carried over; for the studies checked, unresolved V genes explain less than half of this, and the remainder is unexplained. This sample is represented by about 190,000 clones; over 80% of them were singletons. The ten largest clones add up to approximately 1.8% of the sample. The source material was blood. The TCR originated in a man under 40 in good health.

CDR3 loop: CASSLYLGGGNTEAFF. The nucleotide sequence reads TGTGCCAGCAGCTTATATCTCGGGGGGGGGAACACTGAAGCTTTCTTT. The chain links TRBV7-2 with TRBJ1-1, with a tentative D gene TRBD1 over 5 matching bases. V and J are truncated by 2 bases and 1 base respectively, leaving an intervening sequence of 14 bases. Via the germline V gene, CDR1 is SGHTA and CDR2 FQGNSA. The CDR3 holds 16 amino acids from the cysteine to the phenylalanine. Only the CDR3 part of the read is kept: 48 bases, read in frame from the first base.